This T cell receptor beta chain comes out of a study of blood T cells in healthy people across ages (dated by TCRdb to 2014 to 2015). Looking at the study overall: In model experiments, roughly one uniquely barcoded TCR beta cDNA molecule per two T cells was captured by template switching. The study measured age-related changes in TCR beta repertoire diversity using deep sequencing normalized with unique cDNA molecular identifiers. Four age groups were formed from the donors: young (average approximately 15 years), middle-aged (approximately 40), aged (62) and long-lived (around 82). To avoid experimental bias, donors of different ages were randomly spread across the sequencing lanes. Two additional independent replicas of 1 million unique cDNA reads from the same blood draw were analyzed for two donors (one aged 18 to 30 and one aged 80 or older). Overall results and qualifications from the work: Bulk unsorted PBMC profiling prevented conclusive comparison of naive and antigen-experienced compartments. Observed TCR beta diversity correlated strongly with the percentage of naive T cells measured by flow cytometry. Total diversity estimates from one million sequenced T cells were considered lower bounds and underestimates. As age increased, observed TCR beta diversity per million T cells dropped in a roughly linear way, and a significant reduction was already evident by age around 41. The long-lived group showed more naive CD4+ T cells, fewer expanded clones and increased TCR diversity than the aged group, suggesting age selection. The CMV infection status of donors was not known, potentially confounding age-related changes in expanded clonotypes.

Sequences SNHLY (CDR1) and FYNNEI (CDR2) are obtained from the germline V gene. The CDR3 spans 15 residues, from the cysteine through the phenylalanine. Only the CDR3 region is kept as DNA, spanning 45 bases read in frame from base 1. The library was produced with 5' RACE. Reads for this sample came from an Illumina HiSeq 2500. A second PCR of about 7 to 12 cycles was performed with a sample-barcoded 5' primer and a J-beta primer mix. A template-switch 5' adaptor carrying 12 random nucleotides introduced a unique molecular identifier onto each TCR beta cDNA molecule. Each sample yielded at least 3 million CDR3-containing paired-end reads. The Mint cDNA synthesis kit, primed by a TRBC-specific oligonucleotide, was used to synthesize first-strand cDNA from all RNA. After uracil-DNA glycosylase treatment, a first 18-cycle PCR used universal primers M1SS and BC2_uni_R on all cDNA. As for the authors' bioinformatics: For normalization, 1 million high-quality reads were randomly selected from each sample, with every read carrying a distinct molecular identifier. Instead of being binned into consensus sequences, reads with shared molecular identifiers were discarded. MiTCR, run with a Q25 quality threshold and the strictest error-elimination algorithm, handled CDR3 identification, clonotype clustering and error correction. A nonparametric unseen species model using Euler transformation provided a lower-bound estimate of total TCR beta diversity. TCRdb trimmed the raw reads at Q25, called clones with MiXCR and kept productive beta chains. Every entry covers one CDR3 protein and lists the most common genes and DNA from its rows. The V and J calls come from TCRdb's annotation, not from the publication. Present in this sample are roughly 680,000 distinct CDR3 sequences, approximately 50% of which were seen just once. Together, the top ten hold approximately 32% of the sample.

This clonotype has only a few counts. Its antigen specificity is not known. No much larger clone exists at a distance of one base, and base qualities are not known. The donors were some 39 Caucasian individuals from Russia, aged roughly 6 to 100 years, who were systemically healthy. Each donor gave 8 to 10 milliliters of peripheral blood, collected into EDTA-treated Vacutainer tubes. Ficoll-Paque density-gradient centrifugation was used to isolate PBMCs, with at least 6.5 million obtained per sample. Trizol reagent was used to extract total RNA from PBMCs, with at least 6 micrograms per sample. The percentages of naive CD45RAhigh/CD27high T cells were determined by flow cytometry on a PBMC aliquot from every donor.

The clonotype comes from a woman aged 60-70 years in good health. The material sequenced was blood. The V gene is TRBV2 and the J gene is TRBJ2-5; the D match is possibly TRBD1 or TRBD2, with 6 bases aligned in each. Near its end, the DNA agrees better with TRBJ2-7, so the J call may be wrong. The nucleotide sequence reads as follows: TGTGCCAGCAACCTCGGGGGCGGAATATACTGCGAGCAGTACTTC. This translates into CASNLGGGIYCEQYF.